The 4 T cell receptor beta chains given below trace back to one sample, sequenced in a study of blood T cell repertoires in COVID-19. Assay used: immunoSEQ multiplex PCR; TCRdb lists only in-frame clones, some missing. The sample has over 70,000 clones, 80% seen once. Input material: peripheral blood. The receptors shown here come from an elderly woman with acute or convalescent COVID-19.

In regard to this clone: One end of the junction is discordant with germline, which a read error may explain. V is TRBV6-1 and J is TRBJ2-1, with 8 bases that match TRBD1. The CDR3 has 13 residues. Germline V gives CDR1 MNHNS, CDR2 SASEGT. The CDR3 spells CASSEGGDRRRIF. In DNA, the CDR3 is TGTGCCAGCAGTGAAGGGGGGGACAGGCGTCGGATCTTC.

This chain joins TRBV5-1 and TRBJ1-5, with D uncertain. Germline V lookup: CDR1 SGHRS, CDR2 YFSETQ. The CDR3 covers 13 residues. Trimming shortened V by 2 bases and J by 1 base, and 4 bases separated the two germline ends. CDR3 sequence (DNA): TGCGCCAGCAGCTTCCAAAGCAATCAGCCCCAGCATTTT. This sequence encodes CASSFQSNQPQHF.

This rearrangement joins TRBV5-1 to TRBJ2-2; 8 nucleotides match TRBD1. Losses at the gene ends were 3 bases for V and 3 bases for J; bases not matched to a gene: 7. The CDR3 runs to 16 residues. Germline CDR1 SGHRS, CDR2 YFSETQ. This chain's CDR3 is CASSSSGGADTGELFF. CDR3 sequence (DNA): TGCGCCAGCAGCTCGTCAGGGGGCGCGGACACCGGGGAGCTGTTTTTT. Full variable domain (rest looked up from reference TRBV5-1 and TRBJ2-2): KAGVTQTPRYLIKTRGQQVTLSCSPISGHRSVSWYQQTPGQGLQFLFEYFSETQRNKGNFPGRFSGRQFSNSRSEMNVSTLELGDSALYLCASSSSGGADTGELFFGEGSRLTVL.

The rearrangement joins TRBV10-3 to TRBJ2-5, with a weak D call TRBD1 (6 bases). This CDR3 comprises 12 residues. Germline V gives CDR1 ENHRY, CDR2 SYGVKD. The germline V and J ends were trimmed by 8 bases and 5 bases, with 12 bases remaining between them. The CDR3 loop reads CAIADRSETQYF. CDR3 bases: TGTGCCATCGCTGACAGGAGTGAGACCCAGTACTTC.